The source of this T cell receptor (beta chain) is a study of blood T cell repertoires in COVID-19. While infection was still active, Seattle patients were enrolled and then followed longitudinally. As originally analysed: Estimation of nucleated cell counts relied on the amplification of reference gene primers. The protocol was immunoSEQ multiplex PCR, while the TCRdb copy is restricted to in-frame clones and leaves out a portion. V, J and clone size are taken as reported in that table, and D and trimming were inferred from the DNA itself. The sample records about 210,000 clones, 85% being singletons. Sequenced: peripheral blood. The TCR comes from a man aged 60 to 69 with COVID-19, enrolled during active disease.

DNA for the CDR3: TGTGCCAGTACGGGAGGGTTCCACGAGCAGTACTTC. Protein: CASTGGFHEQYF. V and J are TRBV5-4 and TRBJ2-7; TRBD2 aligns across 8 bases. The CDR3 loop spans 12 amino acids. Losses at the gene ends were 8 bases for V and 5 bases for J; bases not matched to a gene: 6. CDR1 SGHNT and CDR2 YYREEE come from the germline V gene (reference sequence).